This T cell receptor (beta chain) was profiled in a study of blood T cell repertoires in COVID-19. The CDR3 loop spans 14 amino acids. Germline-derived CDR1 and CDR2 are MNHNY and SVGAGI (reference sequence). V lost 7 bases and J lost 7, with 17 bases in between. Per the study methods: Estimation of nucleated cell counts was performed using reference gene primer amplification. Profiled with immunoSEQ multiplex PCR; TCRdb holds only in-frame clones, not every one. D and trimming were read from the DNA, whereas the V and J calls and clone size are those reported in that table. The sample has 100,000 or so clones, nearly 90% seen once; the top ten hold 6.5%.

The sequenced sample consisted of peripheral blood. V gene TRBV6-6 combines with J gene TRBJ1-5, with D tentatively TRBD1 (5 bases). The receptor was isolated from a woman aged 60-75 years with acute or convalescent COVID-19. The CDR3 nucleotides read TGTGCCAGCAAAGAACAGGTCATGATGCAGCCCCAGCATTTT. Translating gives CASKEQVMMQPQHF.